One and the same sample provided the 5 T cell receptor beta chains below, sequenced in a study of shared clonotypes between healthy human individuals. Naive CD8 cells lacked CD45RO and underwent positive selection for CCR7, leaving out terminally differentiated effector memory CD45RA+ cells. Only in-frame clones appear in the TCRdb table, and some are missing; sequencing was by immunoSEQ multiplex PCR. The sample contains 2 million to 2.5 million clones, approximately 94% of which appear only once. The sample comprised naive CD8+ T cells from PBMCs. Source of these receptors: a man between 18 and 29 years old in good health. Some clones in this sample may be carry-over from other donors' samples.

J is TRBJ2-5 and V is TRBV5-4, with D maybe TRBD2 (6 bases). The V end was cut by 2 bases, the J end by 4 bases, with 12 bases between. Germline-derived CDR1 and CDR2 are SGHNT and YYREEE (reference sequence). The CDR3 covers 14 residues. CDR3 in amino acids: CASSFGAGPETQYF. The CDR3 nucleotides are TGTGCCAGCAGCTTTGGTGCGGGACCAGAGACCCAGTACTTC. The full variable domain, in which reference TRBV5-4 and TRBJ2-5 provide the parts outside the CDR3, is ETGVTQSPTHLIKTRGQQVTLRCSSQSGHNTVSWYQQALGQGPQFIFQYYREEENGRGNFPPRFSGLQFPNYSSELNVNALELDDSALYLCASSFGAGPETQYFGPGTRLLVL.

J is TRBJ2-5 and V is TRBV28; no clear D. Per germline, CDR1 MDHEN and CDR2 SYDVKM. V lost 1 base and J 5 bases, leaving 5 bases between the germline ends. The CDR3 length is 12 residues. The CDR3 loop is CASSLSWETQYF. In nucleotides, the CDR3 is TGTGCCAGCAGTTTATCTTGGGAGACCCAGTACTTC.

The J gene is TRBJ1-1, the V gene TRBV14; tentative D call: TRBD1 (6 bases). The germline V gene encodes CDR1 SGHDN and CDR2 FVKESK. The ends were cut back, 2 bases at V and 8 bases at J, with 15 bases in the middle. The CDR3 covers 14 residues. CDR3 bases: TGTGCCAGCAGCCAATCCAGGGGAGCGTCAGAAGCTTTCTTT. It codes for CASSQSRGASEAFF.

The V call is TRBV5-8, the J call TRBJ1-4, with D hard to call. Trimming cost V 0 bases and J 0 bases, with 9 bases left between them. Germline CDR1 is SGHTS and CDR2 is YDEGEE. This CDR3 has 16 amino acids. CDR3 in amino acids: CASSLAPAPTNEKLFF. As DNA, the CDR3 is TGTGCCAGCAGCTTGGCACCGGCTCCAACTAATGAAAAACTGTTTTTT.

The rearrangement links TRBV28 to TRBJ2-2, with unresolved D. There are 14 residues in the CDR3. Germline V CDR1 and CDR2: MDHEN, SYDVKM. V dropped 2 bases and J dropped 7 bases, with 11 bases sitting between them. CDR3 protein: CASSLSLTIGELFF. For the CDR3, the DNA is TGTGCCAGCAGTTTAAGTTTGACAATCGGGGAGCTGTTTTTT.